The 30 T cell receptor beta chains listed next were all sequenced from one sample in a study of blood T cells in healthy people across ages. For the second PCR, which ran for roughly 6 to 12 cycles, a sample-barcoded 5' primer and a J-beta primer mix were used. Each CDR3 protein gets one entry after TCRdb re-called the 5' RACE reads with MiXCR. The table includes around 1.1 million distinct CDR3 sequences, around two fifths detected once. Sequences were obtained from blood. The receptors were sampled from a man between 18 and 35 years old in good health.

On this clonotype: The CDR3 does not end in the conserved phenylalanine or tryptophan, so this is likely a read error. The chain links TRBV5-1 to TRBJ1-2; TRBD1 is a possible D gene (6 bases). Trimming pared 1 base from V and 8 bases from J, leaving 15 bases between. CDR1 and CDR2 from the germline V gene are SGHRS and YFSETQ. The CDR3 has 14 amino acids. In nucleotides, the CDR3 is TGCGCCAGCAGCTTGCAAACGGACAGAACAGGCTACACCTTA. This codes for CASSLQTDRTGYTL.

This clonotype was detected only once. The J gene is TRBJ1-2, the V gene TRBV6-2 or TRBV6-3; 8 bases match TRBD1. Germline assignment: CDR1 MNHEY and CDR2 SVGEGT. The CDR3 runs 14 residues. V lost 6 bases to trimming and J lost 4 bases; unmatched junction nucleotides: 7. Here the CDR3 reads CASRSGQGGYGYTF. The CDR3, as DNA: TGTGCCAGCAGGTCAGGACAGGGAGGCTATGGCTACACCTTC.

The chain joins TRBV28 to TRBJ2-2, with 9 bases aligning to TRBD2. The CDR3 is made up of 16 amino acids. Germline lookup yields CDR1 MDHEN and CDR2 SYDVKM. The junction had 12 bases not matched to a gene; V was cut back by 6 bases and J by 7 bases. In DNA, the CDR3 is TGTGCCAGCAGAAACAGGGGACTAGCCGGGGGCGGGGAGCTGTTTTTT. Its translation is CASRNRGLAGGGELFF.

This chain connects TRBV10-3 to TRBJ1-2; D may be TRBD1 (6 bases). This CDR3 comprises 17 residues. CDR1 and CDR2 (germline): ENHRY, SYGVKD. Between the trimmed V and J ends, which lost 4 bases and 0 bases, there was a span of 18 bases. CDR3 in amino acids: CAISGWDTNPTNYGYTF. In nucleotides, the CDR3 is TGTGCCATCAGTGGATGGGACACGAATCCTACTAACTATGGCTACACCTTC.

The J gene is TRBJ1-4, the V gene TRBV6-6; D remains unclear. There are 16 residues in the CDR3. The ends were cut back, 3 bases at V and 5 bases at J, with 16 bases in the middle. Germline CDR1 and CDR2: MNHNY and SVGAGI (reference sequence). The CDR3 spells CASSYNLKWGNEKLFF. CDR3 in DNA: TGTGCCAGCAGTTATAATCTCAAATGGGGAAATGAAAAACTGTTTTTT.

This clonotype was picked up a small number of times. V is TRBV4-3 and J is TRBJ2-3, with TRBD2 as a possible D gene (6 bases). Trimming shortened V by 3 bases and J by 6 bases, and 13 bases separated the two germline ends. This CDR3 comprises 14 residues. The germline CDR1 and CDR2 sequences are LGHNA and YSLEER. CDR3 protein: CASSQLTSGDTQYF. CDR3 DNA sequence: TGCGCCAGCAGCCAGTTGACTAGTGGTGATACGCAGTATTTT.

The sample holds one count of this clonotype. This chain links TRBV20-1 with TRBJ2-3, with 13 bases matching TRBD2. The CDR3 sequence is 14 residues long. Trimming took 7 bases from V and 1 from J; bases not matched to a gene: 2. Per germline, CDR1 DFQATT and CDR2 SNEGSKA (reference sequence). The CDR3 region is CSGTSGGRTDTQYF. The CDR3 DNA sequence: TGCAGTGGGACTAGCGGGGGCCGCACAGATACGCAGTATTTT.

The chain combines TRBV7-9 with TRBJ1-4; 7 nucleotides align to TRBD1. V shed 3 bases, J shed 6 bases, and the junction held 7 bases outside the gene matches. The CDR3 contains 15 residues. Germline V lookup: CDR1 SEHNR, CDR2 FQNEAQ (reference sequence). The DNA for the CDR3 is TGTGCCAGCAGCTTCCGGGGACAGACGGATGAAAAACTGTTTTTT. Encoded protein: CASSFRGQTDEKLFF.

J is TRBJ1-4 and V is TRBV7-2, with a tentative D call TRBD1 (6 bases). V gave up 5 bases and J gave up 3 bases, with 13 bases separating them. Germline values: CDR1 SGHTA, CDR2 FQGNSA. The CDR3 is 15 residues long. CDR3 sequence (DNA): TGTGCCAGCAGCCTACGGGGGGCACCTAATGAAAAACTGTTTTTT. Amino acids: CASSLRGAPNEKLFF.

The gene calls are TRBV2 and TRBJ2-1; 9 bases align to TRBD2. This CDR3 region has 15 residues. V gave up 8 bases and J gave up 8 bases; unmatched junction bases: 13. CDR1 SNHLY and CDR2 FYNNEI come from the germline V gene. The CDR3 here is CASPERAGGPDEQFF. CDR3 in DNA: TGTGCCAGCCCCGAGAGGGCGGGGGGGCCAGATGAGCAGTTCTTC.

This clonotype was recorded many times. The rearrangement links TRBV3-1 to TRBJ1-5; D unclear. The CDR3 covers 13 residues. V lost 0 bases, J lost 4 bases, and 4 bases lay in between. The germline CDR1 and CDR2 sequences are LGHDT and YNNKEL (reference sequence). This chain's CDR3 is CASSQDGNQPQHF. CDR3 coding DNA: TGTGCCAGCAGCCAAGACGGGAATCAGCCCCAGCATTTT.

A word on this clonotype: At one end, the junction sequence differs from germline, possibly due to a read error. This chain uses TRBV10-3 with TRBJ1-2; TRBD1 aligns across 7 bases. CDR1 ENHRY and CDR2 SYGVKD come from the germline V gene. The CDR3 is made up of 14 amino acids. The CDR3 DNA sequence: TGTGCCATCAGCTTTCAGGGGGAAGACTATAGCTACACCTTC. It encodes CAISFQGEDYSYTF.

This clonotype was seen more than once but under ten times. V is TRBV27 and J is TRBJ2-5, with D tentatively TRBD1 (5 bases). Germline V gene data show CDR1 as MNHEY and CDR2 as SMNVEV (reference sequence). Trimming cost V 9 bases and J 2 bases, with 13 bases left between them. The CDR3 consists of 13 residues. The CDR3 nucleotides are TGTGCCAGTCAGGGTCAAGGGCAAGAGACCCAGTACTTC. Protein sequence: CASQGQGQETQYF.

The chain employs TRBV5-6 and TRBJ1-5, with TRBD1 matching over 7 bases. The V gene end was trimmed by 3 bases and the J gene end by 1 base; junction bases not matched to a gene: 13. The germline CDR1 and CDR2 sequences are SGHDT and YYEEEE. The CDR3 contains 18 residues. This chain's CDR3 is CASSSRTGGGWSNQPQHF. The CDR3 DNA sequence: TGTGCCAGCAGCTCGAGGACAGGAGGCGGTTGGAGCAATCAGCCCCAGCATTTT.

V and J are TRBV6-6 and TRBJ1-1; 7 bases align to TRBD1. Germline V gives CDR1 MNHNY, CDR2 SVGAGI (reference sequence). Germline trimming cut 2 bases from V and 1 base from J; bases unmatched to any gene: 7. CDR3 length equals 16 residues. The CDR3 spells CASSYGTARGNTEAFF. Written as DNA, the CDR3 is TGTGCCAGCAGTTACGGGACAGCCCGGGGGAACACTGAAGCTTTCTTT.

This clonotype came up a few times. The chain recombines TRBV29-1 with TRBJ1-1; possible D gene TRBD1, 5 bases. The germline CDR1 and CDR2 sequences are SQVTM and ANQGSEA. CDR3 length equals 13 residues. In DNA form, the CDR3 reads TGCAGTAGTTTGACGGGGGGAAACACTGAAGCTTTCTTT. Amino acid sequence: CSSLTGGNTEAFF.

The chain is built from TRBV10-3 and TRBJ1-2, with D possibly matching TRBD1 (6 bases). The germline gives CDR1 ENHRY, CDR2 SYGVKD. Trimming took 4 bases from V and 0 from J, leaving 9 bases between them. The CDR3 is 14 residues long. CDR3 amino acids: CAISVQGANYGYTF. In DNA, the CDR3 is TGTGCCATCAGTGTACAGGGAGCTAACTATGGCTACACCTTC.

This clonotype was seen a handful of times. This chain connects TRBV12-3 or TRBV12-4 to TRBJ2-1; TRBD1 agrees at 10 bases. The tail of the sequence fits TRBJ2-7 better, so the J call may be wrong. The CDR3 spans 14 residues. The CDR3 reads CASSGQGGYNEQYF. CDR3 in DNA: TGTGCCAGCAGTGGACAGGGGGGCTACAATGAGCAGTACTTC.

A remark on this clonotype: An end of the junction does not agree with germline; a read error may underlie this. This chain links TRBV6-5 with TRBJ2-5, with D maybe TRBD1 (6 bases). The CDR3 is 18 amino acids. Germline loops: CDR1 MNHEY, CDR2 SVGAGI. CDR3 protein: CAGSYPTTGRGTQETQYF. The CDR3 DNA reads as TGTGCCGGCAGTTACCCTACTACAGGGAGAGGAACTCAAGAGACCCAGTACTTC.

CDR3 region: CASSQGAGDVEKLFF. The CDR3 DNA reads TGCGCCAGCAGCCAAGGGGCAGGGGATGTTGAAAAACTGTTTTTT. The chain carries TRBV4-1 and TRBJ1-4, with D possibly TRBD1 on 6 matching bases. In germline, CDR1 is MGHRA, CDR2 YSYEKL. The CDR3 is 15 residues long. Trimming removed 1 base from V and 7 bases from J, with 13 bases in between.

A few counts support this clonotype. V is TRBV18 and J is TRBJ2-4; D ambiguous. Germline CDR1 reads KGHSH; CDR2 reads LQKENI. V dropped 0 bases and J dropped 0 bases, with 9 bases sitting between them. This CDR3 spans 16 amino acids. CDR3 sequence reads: CASSPPVGIAKNIQYF. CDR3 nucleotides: TGTGCCAGCTCACCACCAGTAGGGATAGCCAAAAACATTCAGTACTTC.

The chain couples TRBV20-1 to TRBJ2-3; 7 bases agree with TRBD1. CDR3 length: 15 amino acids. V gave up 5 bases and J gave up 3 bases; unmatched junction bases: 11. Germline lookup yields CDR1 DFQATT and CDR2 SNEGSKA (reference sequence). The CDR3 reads CSAYTGTDDTDTQYF. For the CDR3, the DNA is TGCAGTGCTTACACCGGGACAGACGATACAGATACGCAGTATTTT.

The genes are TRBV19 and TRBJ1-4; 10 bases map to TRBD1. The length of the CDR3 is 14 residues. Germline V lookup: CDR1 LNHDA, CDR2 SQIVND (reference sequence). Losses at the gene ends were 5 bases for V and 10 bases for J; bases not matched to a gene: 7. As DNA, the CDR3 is TGTGCCAGTAGTCGGGGACAGGGGAAAGGAAAACTGTTTTTT. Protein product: CASSRGQGKGKLFF. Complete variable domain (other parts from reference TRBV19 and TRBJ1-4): DGGITQSPKYLFRKEGQNVTLSCEQNLNHDAMYWYRQDPGQGLRLIYYSQIVNDFQKGDIAEGYSVSREKKESFPLTVTSAQKNPTAFYLCASSRGQGKGKLFFGSGTQLSVL.

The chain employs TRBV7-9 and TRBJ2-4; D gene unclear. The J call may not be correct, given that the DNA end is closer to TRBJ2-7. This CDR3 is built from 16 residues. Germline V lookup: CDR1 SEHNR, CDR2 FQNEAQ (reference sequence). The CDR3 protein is CASSPETRLERSEQYF. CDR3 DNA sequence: TGTGCCAGCAGCCCAGAGACCCGGTTGGAAAGGAGCGAGCAGTACTTC.

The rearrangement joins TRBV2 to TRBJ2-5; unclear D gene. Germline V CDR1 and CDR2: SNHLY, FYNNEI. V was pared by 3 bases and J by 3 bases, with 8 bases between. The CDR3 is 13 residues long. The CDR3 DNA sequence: TGTGCCAGCAGTGAGAACTCAGAAGAGACCCAGTACTTC. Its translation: CASSENSEETQYF.

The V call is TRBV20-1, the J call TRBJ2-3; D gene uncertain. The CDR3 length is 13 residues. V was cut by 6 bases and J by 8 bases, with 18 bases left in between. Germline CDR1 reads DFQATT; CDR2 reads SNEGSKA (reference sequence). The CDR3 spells CSAQYGLWPTQYF. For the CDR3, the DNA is TGCAGTGCCCAGTACGGTCTGTGGCCTACGCAGTATTTT.

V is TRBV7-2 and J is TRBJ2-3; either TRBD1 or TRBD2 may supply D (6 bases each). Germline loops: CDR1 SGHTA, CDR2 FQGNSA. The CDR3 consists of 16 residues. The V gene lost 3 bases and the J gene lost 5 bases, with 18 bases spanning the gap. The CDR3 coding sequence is TGTGCCAGCAGCTTTGAGTCGAGGGGGGTGAGAGATACGCAGTATTTT. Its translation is CASSFESRGVRDTQYF.

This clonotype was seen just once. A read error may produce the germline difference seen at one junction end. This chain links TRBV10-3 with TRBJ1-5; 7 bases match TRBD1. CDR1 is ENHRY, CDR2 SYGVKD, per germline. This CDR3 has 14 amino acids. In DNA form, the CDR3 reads TGTGCCATCTGGGGTGGGGACAGCAACCAGCCCCAGCATTTT. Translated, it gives CAIWGGDSNQPQHF.

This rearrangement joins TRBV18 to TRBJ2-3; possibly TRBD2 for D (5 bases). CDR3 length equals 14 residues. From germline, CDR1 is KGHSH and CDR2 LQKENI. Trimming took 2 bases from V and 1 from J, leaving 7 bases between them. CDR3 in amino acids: CASSPMRGTDTQYF. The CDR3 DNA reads TGTGCCAGCTCACCAATGCGGGGCACAGATACGCAGTATTTT.

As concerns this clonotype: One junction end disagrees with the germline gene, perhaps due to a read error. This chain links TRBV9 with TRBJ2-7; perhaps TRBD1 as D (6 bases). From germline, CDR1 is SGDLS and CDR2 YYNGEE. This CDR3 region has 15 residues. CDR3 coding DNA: TGTGCCAGCGGCGTAGTGGGGGCTCTGGACAATGAGCAGTACTTC. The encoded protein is CASGVVGALDNEQYF.